These 26 T cell receptor beta chains share one sample of origin, sequenced in a study of blood T cell repertoires in COVID-19. The repertoire was sequenced with immunoSEQ multiplex PCR; TCRdb's copy has only in-frame clones and lacks some. Among over 300,000 clones listed, over 75% were seen once. The sample consisted of peripheral blood. These receptors all stem from a human donor in a cohort sampled during active COVID-19.

The chain couples TRBV5-1 to TRBJ1-3; TRBD1 is a possible D gene (5 bases). Germline V CDR1 and CDR2: SGHRS, YFSETQ. V was cut by 3 bases and J by 0 bases, with 16 bases left in between. The CDR3 contains 17 residues. CDR3 residues: CASSYGGGGPSGNTIYF. In DNA, the CDR3 is TGCGCCAGCAGCTACGGTGGGGGGGGTCCCTCTGGAAACACCATATATTTT.

V usage is TRBV5-5 and J usage is TRBJ2-3, with TRBD1 matching 8 bases. The CDR3 sequence is 16 residues long. The germline gives CDR1 SGHKS, CDR2 YYEKEE (reference sequence). V gave up 3 bases and J gave up 3 bases; unmatched junction bases: 9. CDR3 protein: CASSSYGQGGTDTQYF. In nucleotides, the CDR3 is TGTGCCAGCAGCTCGTATGGACAGGGCGGAACAGATACGCAGTATTTT.

The chain has TRBV7-9 and TRBJ2-1, with 12 positions matching TRBD1. Trimming cost V 6 bases and J 5 bases; bases outside gene matches: 11. CDR1 is SEHNR and CDR2 is FQNEAQ in the germline V gene (reference sequence). The CDR3 has 17 residues. CDR3 residues: CASRPLPGTGGHNEQFF. The DNA of the CDR3 is TGTGCCAGCAGACCCCTCCCAGGGACAGGGGGCCACAATGAGCAGTTCTTC.

The rearrangement links TRBV5-5 to TRBJ1-5; perhaps TRBD1 as D (6 bases). The CDR3 is 14 amino acids. The V gene lost 0 bases and the J gene lost 9 bases, with 13 bases spanning the gap. The V gene's germline CDR1 is SGHKS and CDR2 YYEKEE (reference sequence). CDR3 sequence: CASSLVGARRPQHF. CDR3 nucleotides: TGTGCCAGCAGCTTGGTGGGGGCTAGGAGGCCCCAGCATTTT.

The CDR3 here is CSVGTGNGNQPQHF. CDR3 sequence (DNA): TGCAGCGTTGGGACAGGGAATGGCAATCAGCCCCAGCATTTT. The chain is built from TRBV29-1 and TRBJ1-5; 8 bases are shared with TRBD1. Germline values: CDR1 SQVTM, CDR2 ANQGSEA. The CDR3 has 14 residues. Unmatched junction bases numbered 4, after V lost 4 bases and J lost 2 bases.

The V gene is TRBV6-5, the J gene TRBJ1-3; D is undetermined. Germline values: CDR1 MNHEY, CDR2 SVGAGI. The CDR3 extends over 11 amino acids. Trimming took 6 bases from V and 8 from J, leaving 8 bases between them. CDR3 sequence reads: CASSASDTIYF. As DNA, the CDR3 is TGTGCCAGCAGCGCCTCGGACACCATATATTTT.

A single count supports this clone. J is TRBJ1-2 and V is TRBV7-2; D is ambiguous. V was shortened by 0 bases and J by 4 bases, with 12 bases between the two germline ends. The CDR3 covers 15 residues. In germline, CDR1 is SGHTA, CDR2 FQGNSA. For the CDR3, the DNA is TGTGCCAGCAGCTTAGCTGTGGAGAGGGTCTATGGCTACACCTTC. Its translation is CASSLAVERVYGYTF.

The V gene is TRBV18, the J gene TRBJ2-3, with 8 bases lining up with TRBD1. The CDR3 is made up of 15 amino acids. Germline CDR1 KGHSH, CDR2 LQKENI. The J segment lost 3 bases and the V segment lost 6 bases, leaving 8 bases of the junction unmatched. The CDR3 protein is CASSQGAPGTDTQYF. CDR3 DNA: TGTGCCAGCTCCCAGGGGGCTCCGGGAACAGATACGCAGTATTTT.

The V gene is TRBV27, the J gene TRBJ2-1, with D possibly matching TRBD1 (6 bases). V was pared by 6 bases and J by 11 bases, with 17 bases between. The CDR3 is made up of 13 amino acids. CDR1 and CDR2 (germline): MNHEY, SMNVEV (reference sequence). CDR3 sequence: CASRHLQGPQQFF. In nucleotides, the CDR3 is TGTGCCAGCAGACATTTACAGGGTCCCCAGCAGTTCTTC.

This rearrangement joins TRBV30 to TRBJ1-5; TRBD1 might be the D (6 bases). This CDR3 comprises 15 residues. Germline loops: CDR1 GTSNPN, CDR2 SVGIG (reference sequence). The ends were cut back, 3 bases at V and 4 bases at J, with 16 bases in the middle. CDR3 sequence: CAWSLGGAVNQPQHF. The DNA of the CDR3 is TGTGCCTGGAGCTTAGGGGGGGCTGTGAATCAGCCCCAGCATTTT.

This chain uses TRBV29-1 with TRBJ2-7; 10 positions agree with TRBD1. The germline V gene has CDR1 SQVTM and CDR2 ANQGSEA. This CDR3 contains 13 residues. With 4 bases clipped from V and 4 bases from J, the junction kept 4 bases outside the gene matches. The CDR3 nucleotides read TGCAGCGTTGTAAGGGACAGGGGATACGAGCAGTACTTC. It codes for CSVVRDRGYEQYF.

The J gene is TRBJ1-2, the V gene TRBV5-1; 11 bases agree with TRBD1. The CDR3 sequence is 13 residues long. Trimming cost V 4 bases and J 8 bases; bases outside gene matches: 4. Germline lookup yields CDR1 SGHRS and CDR2 YFSETQ. CDR3: CASSRGQGVGYTF. Here the CDR3 DNA reads TGCGCCAGCAGCAGGGGACAGGGGGTCGGCTACACCTTC. Drawing the rest from reference TRBV5-1 and TRBJ1-2, the complete variable domain is KAGVTQTPRYLIKTRGQQVTLSCSPISGHRSVSWYQQTPGQGLQFLFEYFSETQRNKGNFPGRFSGRQFSNSRSEMNVSTLELGDSALYLCASSRGQGVGYTFGSGTRLTVV.

The chain uses TRBV30 and TRBJ1-6; D gene unclear. The CDR3 runs 14 residues. CDR1 and CDR2 (germline): GTSNPN, SVGIG (reference sequence). Trimming took 0 bases from V and 5 from J, leaving 8 bases between them. The CDR3 coding sequence is TGTGCCTGGAGTGTACCCGGGGATAATTCACCCCTCCACTTT. Its translation is CAWSVPGDNSPLHF. Full variable domain (remainder filled in from reference TRBV30 and TRBJ1-6): SQTIHQWPATLVQPVGSPLSLECTVEGTSNPNLYWYRQAAGRGLQLLFYSVGIGQISSEVPQNLSASRPQDRQFILSSKKLLLSDSGFYLCAWSVPGDNSPLHFGNGTRLTVT.

The genes are TRBV27 and TRBJ2-2, with D uncertain. Deletions cut 3 bases from V and 0 bases from J, with 11 bases between. The germline gives CDR1 MNHEY, CDR2 SMNVEV (reference sequence). The CDR3 runs to 16 residues. In nucleotides, the CDR3 is TGTGCCAGCAGTTTTCGAGCAGGTGCGAACACCGGGGAGCTGTTTTTT. This gives the protein CASSFRAGANTGELFF.

The V call is TRBV24-1, the J call TRBJ2-5, with D unclear. There are 13 residues in the CDR3. Trimming removed 1 base from V and 1 base from J, with 3 bases in between. Germline V CDR1 and CDR2: KGHDR, SFDVKD. CDR3 protein: CATSDFGQETQYF. The CDR3 coding sequence is TGTGCCACCAGTGATTTCGGCCAAGAGACCCAGTACTTC.

The genes are TRBV10-3 and TRBJ2-2, with D possibly being TRBD1 (5 bases). Germline loops: CDR1 ENHRY, CDR2 SYGVKD. This CDR3 region has 16 residues. The V end was cut by 2 bases, the J end by 7 bases, with 17 bases between. The CDR3 region is CAISERLRGIVGELFF. The CDR3, as DNA: TGTGCCATCAGTGAGAGGCTAAGGGGCATAGTCGGGGAGCTGTTTTTT.

The CDR3 here is CASSRTGGVKLVNQPQHF. The CDR3 nucleotides are TGTGCCAGCAGCCGGACAGGGGGCGTTAAATTGGTTAATCAGCCCCAGCATTTT. The chain links TRBV27 to TRBJ1-5, with 11 bases aligning to TRBD1. CDR3 length equals 18 residues. V trimming: 6 bases; J trimming: 4 bases; junction bases outside the gene matches: 14. CDR1 and CDR2 from the germline V gene are MNHEY and SMNVEV (reference sequence).

The chain uses TRBV13 and TRBJ2-2, with 9 bases aligning to TRBD2. V lost 5 bases, J lost 7 bases, and 8 bases stayed unmatched. The CDR3 consists of 15 residues. Looked up from germline, CDR1 is PRHDT and CDR2 is FYEKMQ (reference sequence). CDR3 nucleotides: TGTGCCAGCAGCCGCGGGGGGGGCGAGCTCGGGGAGCTGTTTTTT. Its protein is CASSRGGGELGELFF. Drawing the rest from reference TRBV13 and TRBJ2-2, the complete variable domain is AAGVIQSPRHLIKEKRETATLKCYPIPRHDTVYWYQQGPGQDPQFLISFYEKMQSDKGSIPDRFSAQQFSDYHSELNMSSLELGDSALYFCASSRGGGELGELFFGEGSRLTVL.

This clone was found a few times. The chain has TRBV5-6 and TRBJ1-6; 8 bases fit TRBD1. The germline CDR1 and CDR2 sequences are SGHDT and YYEEEE. V was clipped by 3 bases and J by 9 bases; unmatched bases: 5. The length of the CDR3 is 14 residues. CDR3 DNA sequence: TGTGCCAGCAGCTCGGACAGGGCCAGTTCACCCCTCCACTTT. Its protein product is CASSSDRASSPLHF. Drawing the rest from reference TRBV5-6 and TRBJ1-6, the complete variable domain is DAGVTQSPTHLIKTRGQQVTLRCSPKSGHDTVSWYQQALGQGPQFIFQYYEEEERQRGNFPDRFSGHQFPNYSSELNVNALLLGDSALYLCASSSDRASSPLHFGNGTRLTVT.

J is TRBJ2-3 and V is TRBV7-2; 7 bases are a match to TRBD2. This CDR3 is 16 amino acids long. Germline lookup yields CDR1 SGHTA and CDR2 FQGNSA. V lost 1 base and J lost 6; bases outside the gene matches: 10. The chain's CDR3 is CASSLGAGGKADTQYF. The CDR3 nucleotides read TGTGCCAGCAGCTTAGGAGCCGGGGGGAAGGCGGATACGCAGTATTTT.

This clone was picked up a small number of times. The chain couples TRBV9 to TRBJ1-3; D gene unclear. In germline, CDR1 is SGDLS, CDR2 YYNGEE. The CDR3 contains 15 residues. V was clipped by 0 bases and J by 4 bases, with 11 bases between them. The CDR3 sequence: CASSVEVGHGNTIYF. The CDR3 region has the DNA TGTGCCAGCAGCGTAGAAGTTGGGCACGGAAACACCATATATTTT.

V and J are TRBV6-5 and TRBJ1-1; D not resolved. V lost 6 bases and J 1 base, leaving 9 bases between the germline ends. Germline V gene sequence: CDR1 MNHEY, CDR2 SVGAGI. The CDR3 spans 13 residues. DNA of the CDR3: TGTGCCAGCAGATTAGTTGGGAACACTGAAGCTTTCTTT. Encoded protein: CASRLVGNTEAFF.

This chain links TRBV7-7 with TRBJ2-2; weak D call: TRBD1 (6 bases). The V gene lost 5 bases and the J gene lost 4 bases, with 14 bases spanning the gap. Germline CDR1 and CDR2: SSHAT and FNYEAQ (reference sequence). This CDR3 comprises 15 residues. CDR3 loop: CASSTTGLGTGELFF. In DNA, the CDR3 is TGTGCCAGCAGCACAACAGGGCTTGGCACCGGGGAGCTGTTTTTT.

V and J are TRBV7-2 and TRBJ1-3, with D possibly TRBD1 on 5 matching bases. Between the trimmed V and J ends, which lost 5 bases and 2 bases, there was a span of 10 bases. This CDR3 has 14 residues. CDR1 is SGHTA and CDR2 is FQGNSA in the germline V gene. The CDR3 bases are TGTGCCAGCAGCCAGGGACTCGCTGGAAACACCATATATTTT. It translates to CASSQGLAGNTIYF.

This chain uses TRBV7-9 with TRBJ1-1, with D uncertain. Trimming removed 8 bases at V and 13 bases at J, with 14 bases between. Germline V gene sequence: CDR1 SEHNR, CDR2 FQNEAQ (reference sequence). The CDR3 is made up of 10 amino acids. The CDR3 nucleotides read TGTGCCAGCGCTGACCCGGGATTTTTCTTT. It translates to CASADPGFFF.

The chain couples TRBV7-9 to TRBJ2-7; TRBD2 matches 11 bases. CDR3 length: 18 residues. V shed 0 bases, J shed 2 bases, and the junction held 9 bases outside the gene matches. Germline values: CDR1 SEHNR, CDR2 FQNEAQ (reference sequence). The CDR3 sequence: CASSLAQLAGALPYEQYF. For the CDR3, the DNA is TGTGCCAGCAGCTTAGCGCAACTAGCGGGGGCCTTGCCCTACGAGCAGTACTTC.